This T cell receptor (beta chain) was profiled in a study of cytomegalovirus exposure and HLA in healthy donors. This PCR relied on a set of 60 Vbeta primers and 13 Jbeta primers. The protocol was immunoSEQ multiplex PCR, while the TCRdb copy is restricted to in-frame clones and leaves out a portion. Among 150,000 to 200,000 clones listed, 82% were seen once. Germline lookup yields CDR1 LNHDA and CDR2 SQIVND (reference sequence). The CDR3 is 12 residues long. V lost 7 bases and J lost 4, with 10 bases in between. The chain combines TRBV19 with TRBJ1-1, with D tentatively TRBD1 (6 bases). This receptor was identified in a girl aged 5 to 17 in good health and CMV-seropositive. Sequencing input: PBMCs. Here the CDR3 DNA reads TGTGCCAGTAAAGGGGGTGGCACTGAAGCTTTCTTT. This translates into CASKGGGTEAFF.